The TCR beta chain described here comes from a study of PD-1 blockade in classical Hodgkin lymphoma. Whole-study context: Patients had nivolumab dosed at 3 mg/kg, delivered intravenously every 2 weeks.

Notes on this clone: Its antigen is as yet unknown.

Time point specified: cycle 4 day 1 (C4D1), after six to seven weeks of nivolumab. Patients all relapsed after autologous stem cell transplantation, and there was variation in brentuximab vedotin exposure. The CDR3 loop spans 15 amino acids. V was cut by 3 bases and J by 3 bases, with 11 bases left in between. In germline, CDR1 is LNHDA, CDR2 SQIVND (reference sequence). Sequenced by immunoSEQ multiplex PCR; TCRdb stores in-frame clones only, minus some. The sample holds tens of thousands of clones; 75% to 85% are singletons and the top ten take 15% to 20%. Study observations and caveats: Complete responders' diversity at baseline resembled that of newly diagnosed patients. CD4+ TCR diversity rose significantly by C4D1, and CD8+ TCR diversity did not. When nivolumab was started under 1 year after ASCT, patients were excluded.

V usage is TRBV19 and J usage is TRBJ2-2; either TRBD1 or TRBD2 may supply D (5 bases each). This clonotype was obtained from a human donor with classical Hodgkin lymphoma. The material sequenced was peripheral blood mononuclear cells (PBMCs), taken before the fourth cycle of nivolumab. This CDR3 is CASSILPGHTGELFF. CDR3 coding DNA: TGTGCCAGTAGTATTTTGCCGGGACACACCGGGGAGCTGTTTTTT.